Sequencing of this T cell receptor beta chain was carried out in a study of shared clonotypes between healthy human individuals. Study overall: Three CD4 naive, three CD4 memory, two CD8 naive and one CD8 memory plate were used per donor.

Genomic DNA belonging to each subset was distributed in equal measure over several immunoSEQ plates. Some clones are missing from TCRdb's copy, which holds only in-frame ones; the method was immunoSEQ multiplex PCR. The repertoire holds millions of clones, with approximately 93% as singletons. A remark on this clone: What it binds is not known.

Study observations and caveats: Generally, naive subsets came out with larger estimated richness than memory subsets. The sharing of 4% to 5.5% of naive CD4 clonotypes was seen across a handful of donors.

The CDR3 loop spans 15 amino acids. The V segment lost 5 bases and the J segment 8 bases; nucleotides outside the gene matches: 6. Germline V gene data show CDR1 as SGHTA and CDR2 as FQGTGA. Input material: naive CD4+ T cells from PBMCs. Regarding subset: CD45RA+ positively selected. The chain is built from TRBV7-3 and TRBJ2-1; 13 nucleotides agree with TRBD2. This clonotype was obtained from a man younger than 35 in good health. Some clones in this sample may be carry-over from other donors' samples. As DNA, the CDR3 is TGTGCCAGCAGCCCCGGGACTAGCGGGAACTATGAGCAGTTCTTC. Amino acids: CASSPGTSGNYEQFF. Filled out from reference TRBV7-3 and TRBJ2-1, the complete variable domain reads GAGVSQTPSNKVTEKGKYVELRCDPISGHTALYWYRQSLGQGPEFLIYFQGTGAADDSGLPNDRFFAVRPEGSVSTLKIQRTERGDSAVYLCASSPGTSGNYEQFFGPGTRLTVL.